These T cell receptor beta chains were read from a single sample in a study of blood T cell repertoires in COVID-19. Profiled with immunoSEQ multiplex PCR; TCRdb holds only in-frame clones, not every one. This table holds some 190,000 clones, approximately 85% found once. Specimen: peripheral blood. The origin of the receptors is a woman aged 80 or over with acute or convalescent COVID-19. CDR3s include the opening cysteine and the closing phenylalanine or tryptophan. Fields, in order: J gene, clone size, V gene, D gene, CDR3 DNA, CDR3 protein. A D gene is named only where the DNA matches it firmly. Expanded clones get a size class; other rows say once, few or many, or leave the size out.

J gene: TRBJ2-1
clone size: -
V gene: TRBV10-3
D gene: TRBD2
CDR3 DNA: TGTGCCATCAGGGTAGCGGGAACATACAATGAGCAGTTCTTC
CDR3 protein: CAIRVAGTYNEQFF

J gene: TRBJ2-1
clone size: -
V gene: TRBV7-2
D gene: TRBD2
CDR3 DNA: TGTGCCAGCAGCCTTGGGGGACTAGCGGGAATAGAGCAGTTCTTC
CDR3 protein: CASSLGGLAGIEQFF

J gene: TRBJ2-7
clone size: -
V gene: TRBV29-1
D gene: TRBD2
CDR3 DNA: TGCAGCGTTGCCAAACATTTAGCGGGAGGGCCTATTAACGAGCAGTACTTC
CDR3 protein: CSVAKHLAGGPINEQYF

J gene: TRBJ2-2
clone size: -
V gene: TRBV2
D gene: -
CDR3 DNA: TGTGCCAGCAGTGTGAACAGGGCTGGCGGCGGGGAGCTGTTTTTT
CDR3 protein: CASSVNRAGGGELFF

J gene: TRBJ2-3
clone size: -
V gene: TRBV5-1
D gene: TRBD2
CDR3 DNA: TGCGCCAGCAGCTTGGTGCCCGGGACTAGGAGCACAGATACGCAGTATTTT
CDR3 protein: CASSLVPGTRSTDTQYF

J gene: TRBJ1-5
clone size: -
V gene: TRBV25-1
D gene: TRBD1
CDR3 DNA: TGTGCCAGCGGGGACAGGCAAAATCAGCCCCAGCATTTT
CDR3 protein: CASGDRQNQPQHF

J gene: TRBJ2-1
clone size: -
V gene: TRBV7-7
D gene: -
CDR3 DNA: TGTGCTAGCAGCTTAAGCGGCGGTGAGCAGTTCTTC
CDR3 protein: CASSLSGGEQFF

J gene: TRBJ2-1
clone size: -
V gene: TRBV5-1
D gene: -
CDR3 DNA: TGCGCCAGCAGCTGGGGGGTAGGGGGCGATGAGCAGTTCTTC
CDR3 protein: CASSWGVGGDEQFF

J gene: TRBJ2-1
clone size: -
V gene: TRBV6-6
D gene: TRBD2
CDR3 DNA: TGTGCCAGCAGTCAATGGACGACTAGCGGTGAAGAAACCAATGAGCAGTTCTTC
CDR3 protein: CASSQWTTSGEETNEQFF

J gene: TRBJ2-4
clone size: once
V gene: TRBV19
D gene: -
CDR3 DNA: TGTGCCAGTAGTAACCAGGGTGGTGGTGGCATTCAGTACTTC
CDR3 protein: CASSNQGGGGIQYF

J gene: TRBJ1-3
clone size: -
V gene: TRBV28
D gene: -
CDR3 DNA: TGTGCCAGCAGTTCACCATTCGGGTCGACCGGGGAGAACACCATATATTTT
CDR3 protein: CASSSPFGSTGENTIYF

J gene: TRBJ2-7
clone size: -
V gene: TRBV28
D gene: TRBD2
CDR3 DNA: TGTGCCAGCATCCCGACTAGCGGAAGATCCTACGAGCAGTACTTC
CDR3 protein: CASIPTSGRSYEQYF

J gene: TRBJ2-7
clone size: -
V gene: TRBV12-3/TRBV12-4
D gene: -
CDR3 DNA: TGTGCCAGCAGTTTAAATCAGGGCGAGCAGTACTTC
CDR3 protein: CASSLNQGEQYF

J gene: TRBJ1-1
clone size: -
V gene: TRBV11-2
D gene: TRBD1
CDR3 DNA: TGTGCCAGCAGCTCGGGGTCCGGGACAGTCAACACTGAAGCTTTCTTT
CDR3 protein: CASSSGSGTVNTEAFF

J gene: TRBJ2-7
clone size: -
V gene: TRBV28
D gene: TRBD2
CDR3 DNA: TGTGCCAGCAGTTCACCAGTGCGGGAGGGCCTTCGGAGGTACGAGCAGTACTTC
CDR3 protein: CASSSPVREGLRRYEQYF

J gene: TRBJ1-4
clone size: -
V gene: TRBV19
D gene: TRBD1
CDR3 DNA: TGTGCCAGTCGGAACAGGGGCTTTCCAGAAAAACTGTTTTTT
CDR3 protein: CASRNRGFPEKLFF

J gene: TRBJ2-2
clone size: -
V gene: TRBV9
D gene: TRBD1
CDR3 DNA: TGTGCCAGCAGCGTAAGGACAGGGAACACCGGGGAGCTGTTTTTT
CDR3 protein: CASSVRTGNTGELFF

J gene: TRBJ1-2
clone size: few
V gene: TRBV19
D gene: TRBD1
CDR3 DNA: TGTGCCAGTAGTTTTCTCGCAGGGGGCTATGGCTACACCTTC
CDR3 protein: CASSFLAGGYGYTF

J gene: TRBJ2-1
clone size: -
V gene: TRBV11-2
D gene: -
CDR3 DNA: TGTGCCAGCAGCTTAGACCAGGGCTCCTACAATGAGCAGTTCTTC
CDR3 protein: CASSLDQGSYNEQFF

J gene: TRBJ1-6
clone size: -
V gene: TRBV3-1/TRBV3-2
D gene: TRBD1
CDR3 DNA: TGTGCCAGCAGTCGGACAGGGAGGGACTCACCCCTCCACTTT
CDR3 protein: CASSRTGRDSPLHF

J gene: TRBJ2-3
clone size: -
V gene: TRBV7-9
D gene: -
CDR3 DNA: TGTGCCAGCAGCTTAGGTAGGGGCCATCGCACAGATACGCAGTATTTT
CDR3 protein: CASSLGRGHRTDTQYF

J gene: TRBJ1-2
clone size: -
V gene: TRBV28
D gene: -
CDR3 DNA: TGTGCCAGTTACGACCCCAACAGGGTGTACACCTTC
CDR3 protein: CASYDPNRVYTF

J gene: TRBJ1-1
clone size: -
V gene: TRBV10-3
D gene: -
CDR3 DNA: TGTGCCATCAGTGAGTCGTCCTCTCCCCCTATGAACACTGAAGCTTTCTTT
CDR3 protein: CAISESSSPPMNTEAFF

J gene: TRBJ2-3
clone size: -
V gene: TRBV5-6
D gene: TRBD2
CDR3 DNA: TGTGCCAGCAGCTCGGGACTAGTCCCAGATACGCAGTATTTT
CDR3 protein: CASSSGLVPDTQYF